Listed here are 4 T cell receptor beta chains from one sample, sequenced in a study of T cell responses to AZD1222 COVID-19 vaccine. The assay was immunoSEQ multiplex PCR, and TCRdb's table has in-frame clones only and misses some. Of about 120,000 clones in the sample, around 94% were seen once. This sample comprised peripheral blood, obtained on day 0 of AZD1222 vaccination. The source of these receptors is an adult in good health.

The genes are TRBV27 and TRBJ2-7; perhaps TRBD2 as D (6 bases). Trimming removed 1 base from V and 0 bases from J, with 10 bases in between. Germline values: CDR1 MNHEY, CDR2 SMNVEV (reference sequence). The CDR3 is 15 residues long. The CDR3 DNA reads TGTGCCAGCAGTTTATTTGGGGGGTTCTCCTACGAGCAGTACTTC. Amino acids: CASSLFGGFSYEQYF.

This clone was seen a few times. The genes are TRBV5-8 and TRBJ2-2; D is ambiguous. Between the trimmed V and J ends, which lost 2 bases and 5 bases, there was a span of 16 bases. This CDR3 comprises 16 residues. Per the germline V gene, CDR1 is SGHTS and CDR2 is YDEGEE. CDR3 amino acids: CASSFIGTLWTGELFF. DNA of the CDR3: TGTGCCAGCAGCTTCATAGGCACTTTGTGGACCGGGGAGCTGTTTTTT.

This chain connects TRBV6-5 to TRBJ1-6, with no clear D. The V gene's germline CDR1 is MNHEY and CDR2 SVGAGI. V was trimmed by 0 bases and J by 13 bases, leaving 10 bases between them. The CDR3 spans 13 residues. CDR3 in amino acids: CASSYSPRTPLHF. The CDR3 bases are TGTGCCAGCAGTTACTCCCCCAGGACCCCCCTCCACTTT.

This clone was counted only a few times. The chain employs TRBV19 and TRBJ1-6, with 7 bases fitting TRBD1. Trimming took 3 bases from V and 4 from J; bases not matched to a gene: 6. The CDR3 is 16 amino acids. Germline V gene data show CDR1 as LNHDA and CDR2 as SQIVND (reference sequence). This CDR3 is CASSITGAVYNSPLHF. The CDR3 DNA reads TGTGCCAGTAGTATCACAGGGGCGGTGTATAATTCACCCCTCCACTTT.